This T cell receptor (beta chain) was retrieved from a study of blood T cell repertoires in COVID-19. Study as a whole: For recovered donors of Cohort 3, there were two negative PCRs, clearance, or symptom resolution. Whether acute or convalescent, the COVID-19 samples came from the United States, Italy and Spain.

Clones were sequenced by immunoSEQ multiplex PCR, and TCRdb holds only the in-frame ones, with some missing. The data contain some 180,000 clones, 70% to 90% of them singletons. The CDR3 totals 17 residues. Germline lookup yields CDR1 SGDLS and CDR2 YYNGEE. V gave up 4 bases and J gave up 6 bases, with 20 bases separating them. Participants were aged about 18 to 89 years from some 24 US areas. Sequenced material: PBMCs or T cells enriched from blood (not recorded which). This receptor was obtained from a woman in her forties in a cohort exposed to, infected with or recovered from COVID-19 (not recorded which). The gene calls are TRBV9 and TRBJ1-6; no definite D call. Here the CDR3 DNA reads TGTGCCAGCAGCCCCCGGCCCGTGACGGCGGCTAATTCACCCCTCCACTTT. Amino acid sequence: CASSPRPVTAANSPLHF.